The 30 T cell receptor beta chains below come from one sample, sequenced in a study of blood T cell repertoires in COVID-19. Sequenced by immunoSEQ multiplex PCR; TCRdb stores in-frame clones only, minus some. The sample shows roughly 200,000 clones, less than 85% of them seen only once. Sequenced material: peripheral blood. The source of these receptors is a woman in her 70s with acute or convalescent COVID-19.

This chain connects TRBV24-1 to TRBJ2-1; maybe TRBD1 (5 bases). Trimming took 0 bases from V and 3 from J, leaving 8 bases between them. This CDR3 is built from 15 residues. Germline lookup yields CDR1 KGHDR and CDR2 SFDVKD. DNA of the CDR3: TGTGCCACCAGTGATTTGCGGACAAACTACAATGAGCAGTTCTTC. It yields the protein CATSDLRTNYNEQFF.

This chain uses TRBV13 with TRBJ2-2; TRBD2 agrees at 11 bases. The germline V gene encodes CDR1 PRHDT and CDR2 FYEKMQ (reference sequence). The CDR3 loop spans 16 amino acids. The junction had 10 bases not matched to a gene; V was cut back by 6 bases and J by 7 bases. The CDR3 DNA sequence: TGTGCCAGCAGTGAACCGGGACTAGCGGCCATCGGGGAGCTGTTTTTT. Translation: CASSEPGLAAIGELFF. The full variable domain, its missing parts supplied by reference TRBV13 and TRBJ2-2, is AAGVIQSPRHLIKEKRETATLKCYPIPRHDTVYWYQQGPGQDPQFLISFYEKMQSDKGSIPDRFSAQQFSDYHSELNMSSLELGDSALYFCASSEPGLAAIGELFFGEGSRLTVL.

The genes are TRBV19 and TRBJ2-3; D might be TRBD2 (6 bases). In germline, CDR1 is LNHDA, CDR2 SQIVND (reference sequence). CDR3 length equals 13 residues. Trimming pared 6 bases from V and 2 bases from J, leaving 9 bases between. The CDR3 spells CASRLAFTDTQYF. CDR3 DNA sequence: TGTGCCAGTAGACTAGCCTTCACAGATACGCAGTATTTT.

The V and J genes are TRBV20-1 and TRBJ2-1; D not resolved. The CDR3 is 15 amino acids. CDR1 and CDR2 (germline): DFQATT, SNEGSKA (reference sequence). V lost 3 bases and J lost 0, with 12 bases in between. The CDR3 coding sequence is TGCAGTGCTAGTCTGGTGGAGAGCTCCTACAATGAGCAGTTCTTC. Encoded protein: CSASLVESSYNEQFF.

This clone was seen more than once but under ten times. The chain couples TRBV28 to TRBJ1-6, with 10 bases identical to TRBD1. Per germline, CDR1 MDHEN and CDR2 SYDVKM. V lost 6 bases and J lost 0; bases outside the gene matches: 2. The CDR3 covers 16 residues. The CDR3 region is CASRGQGSSYNSPLHF. DNA of the CDR3: TGTGCCAGCAGGGGACAGGGGAGCTCCTATAATTCACCCCTCCACTTT.

This clone turned up a few times. The chain uses TRBV28 and TRBJ1-4; D call uncertain. V was pared by 11 bases and J by 4 bases, with 14 bases between. Germline CDR1 reads MDHEN; CDR2 reads SYDVKM. This CDR3 has 13 amino acids. DNA for the CDR3: TGTGCCGCCTGCTGGCGGGTTAATGAAAAACTGTTTTTT. Translating it yields CAACWRVNEKLFF.

The chain recombines TRBV7-2 with TRBJ2-7, with 9 nucleotides matching TRBD1. Germline-derived CDR1 and CDR2 are SGHTA and FQGNSA. Trimming took 4 bases from V and 7 from J; bases not matched to a gene: 11. This CDR3 region has 15 residues. The CDR3, as DNA: TGTGCCAGCAGCTCGAGCGGGACAGGGTCAAGAGAGCAGTACTTC. It specifies CASSSSGTGSREQYF.

The sample holds one count of this clone. The V and J genes are TRBV15 and TRBJ1-1; 8 bases line up with TRBD1. Germline lookup yields CDR1 LNHNV and CDR2 YYDKDF (reference sequence). The J segment lost 1 base and the V segment lost 3 bases, leaving 4 bases of the junction unmatched. There are 15 residues in the CDR3. This CDR3 reads CATSRWTGKNTEAFF. For the CDR3, the DNA is TGTGCCACCAGCAGGTGGACAGGGAAGAACACTGAAGCTTTCTTT.

The chain has TRBV20-1 and TRBJ2-7; D is possibly TRBD2 (5 bases). The CDR3 spans 14 residues. Trimming left V 3 bases short and J 2 bases short, with 14 bases between. Germline V gives CDR1 DFQATT, CDR2 SNEGSKA (reference sequence). As DNA, the CDR3 is TGCAGTGCTAGTAATGCGGACGGGACCTACGAGCAGTACTTC. This gives the protein CSASNADGTYEQYF.

The chain has TRBV5-1 and TRBJ1-3; D remains ambiguous. This CDR3 is built from 15 residues. CDR1 and CDR2 (germline): SGHRS, YFSETQ. V was shortened by 2 bases and J by 3 bases, with 12 bases between the two germline ends. The CDR3 is CASSFTGEVGNTIYF. DNA for the CDR3: TGCGCCAGCAGCTTTACCGGGGAAGTTGGAAACACCATATATTTT.

The chain is built from TRBV6-6 and TRBJ2-3; 9 bases fit TRBD2. The CDR3 has 15 residues. V lost 2 bases to trimming and J lost 4 bases; unmatched junction nucleotides: 4. CDR1 and CDR2 (germline): MNHNY, SVGAGI (reference sequence). The CDR3 spells CASSYGGREADTQYF. For the CDR3, the DNA is TGTGCCAGCAGTTACGGCGGGAGGGAGGCAGATACGCAGTATTTT.

The chain carries TRBV6-7 and TRBJ2-5, with 11 bases that match TRBD2. TRBV6-7 is marked as an open reading frame, function uncertain. The CDR3 sequence is 20 residues long. Unmatched junction bases numbered 14, after V lost 0 bases and J lost 2 bases. In DNA, the CDR3 is TGTGCCAGCAGTTACTCGCCCACTAGCGGGAGCGCCGGCCGGCAAGAGACCCAGTACTTC. Translated, it gives CASSYSPTSGSAGRQETQYF.

The table lists this clone with a few counts. Relative to the germline gene, one junction end is altered; a read error may explain this. The genes are TRBV14 and TRBJ2-1; 14 positions agree with TRBD2. In germline, CDR1 is SGHDN, CDR2 FVKESK. The CDR3 extends over 14 amino acids. CDR3 sequence (DNA): TGTGCCAGCAGACTGGGGACTAGCGGGAGTGTCTTGATCTTC. Protein product: CASRLGTSGSVLIF. Full variable domain (remainder filled in from reference TRBV14 and TRBJ2-1): EAGVTQFPSHSVIEKGQTVTLRCDPISGHDNLYWYRRVMGKEIKFLLHFVKESKQDESGMPNNRFLAERTGGTYSTLKVQPAELEDSGVYFCASRLGTSGSVLIFGPGTRLTVL.

The rearrangement joins TRBV24-1 to TRBJ2-1, with 10 positions matching TRBD2. Trimming cost V 3 bases and J 4 bases; bases outside gene matches: 2. Germline V gene data show CDR1 as KGHDR and CDR2 as SFDVKD. The CDR3 covers 15 residues. This CDR3 reads CATSDPSGSYNEQFF. CDR3 DNA: TGTGCCACCAGTGATCCTAGCGGGAGTTACAATGAGCAGTTCTTC.

This clone showed up just a few times. The gene calls are TRBV2 and TRBJ1-2; 8 bases agree with TRBD1. The CDR3 is 17 residues long. V trimming: 0 bases; J trimming: 4 bases; junction bases outside the gene matches: 10. CDR1 is SNHLY, CDR2 FYNNEI, per germline. Here the CDR3 DNA reads TGTGCCAGCAGTGAAGCCCAGGGGGCGCAACCCTTCTATGGCTACACCTTC. Its protein product is CASSEAQGAQPFYGYTF.

CDR3 sequence: CASSSTSGNEQFF. Here the CDR3 DNA reads TGCGCCAGCAGCTCGACTAGCGGGAATGAGCAGTTCTTC. J is TRBJ2-1 and V is TRBV5-1; 10 positions agree with TRBD2. This CDR3 has 13 amino acids. Losses at the gene ends were 3 bases for V and 7 bases for J; bases not matched to a gene: 1. Germline CDR1 SGHRS, CDR2 YFSETQ.

This clone was counted between two and nine times. The rearrangement links TRBV16 to TRBJ1-4, with TRBD1 as a possible D gene (5 bases). Trimming took 6 bases from V and 0 from J, leaving 8 bases between them. Per germline, CDR1 KGHSY and CDR2 FQNENV. This CDR3 region has 14 residues. The CDR3 reads CASRDTATNEKLFF. The CDR3 DNA follows: TGTGCCAGCAGGGACACAGCAACTAATGAAAAACTGTTTTTT.

V is TRBV18 and J is TRBJ2-1; D remains ambiguous. CDR3 length equals 13 residues. Looked up from germline, CDR1 is KGHSH and CDR2 is LQKENI. The ends were cut back, 3 bases at V and 6 bases at J, with 9 bases in the middle. Here the CDR3 DNA reads TGTGCCAGCTCACCTGGTGCGTTCAATGAGCAGTTCTTC. Amino acids: CASSPGAFNEQFF.

This clone has a handful of counts. The chain carries TRBV27 and TRBJ1-2; D is unresolved. V was cut by 3 bases and J by 0 bases, with 17 bases left in between. This CDR3 has 17 amino acids. Per the germline V gene, CDR1 is MNHEY and CDR2 is SMNVEV (reference sequence). The CDR3 DNA sequence: TGTGCCAGCAGTTTCAGGCCCGGATTGACTACTAACTATGGCTACACCTTC. Its translation is CASSFRPGLTTNYGYTF.

The rearrangement joins TRBV10-3 to TRBJ2-3; 8 bases match TRBD1. This CDR3 comprises 16 residues. Losses at the gene ends were 5 bases for V and 0 bases for J; bases not matched to a gene: 7. Germline CDR1 reads ENHRY; CDR2 reads SYGVKD. CDR3: CAISTGQGMSTDTQYF. The DNA for the CDR3 is TGTGCCATCAGTACCGGACAGGGTATGAGCACAGATACGCAGTATTTT.

This chain joins TRBV12-3 or TRBV12-4 and TRBJ1-2, with 8 bases fitting TRBD1. This CDR3 is built from 13 residues. V was pared by 7 bases and J by 3 bases, with 4 bases of the junction left unmatched. The CDR3 loop is CASKRQGYYGYTF. The DNA of the CDR3 is TGTGCCAGCAAGAGACAGGGGTACTATGGCTACACCTTC.

This chain joins TRBV5-1 and TRBJ2-1, with TRBD2 identical over 8 bases. The CDR3 sequence is 14 residues long. Germline V CDR1 and CDR2: SGHRS, YFSETQ. J gave up 6 bases and V 4 bases, and 6 bases lay outside the gene matches. In DNA, the CDR3 is TGCGCCAGCAGCCCTTTACGGGGGGGCAATGAGCAGTTCTTC. It translates to CASSPLRGGNEQFF. The variable domain in full, completed from reference TRBV5-1 and TRBJ2-1, reads KAGVTQTPRYLIKTRGQQVTLSCSPISGHRSVSWYQQTPGQGLQFLFEYFSETQRNKGNFPGRFSGRQFSNSRSEMNVSTLELGDSALYLCASSPLRGGNEQFFGPGTRLTVL.

This chain joins TRBV6-2 or TRBV6-3 and TRBJ2-5, with 7 bases that match TRBD2. CDR1 is MNHEY and CDR2 is SVGEGT in the germline V gene. Trimming took 4 bases from V and 1 from J; bases not matched to a gene: 9. The length of the CDR3 is 16 residues. The CDR3 loop is CASSFDRASGQETQYF. CDR3 bases: TGTGCCAGCAGTTTTGATCGGGCTAGCGGCCAAGAGACCCAGTACTTC.

The V call is TRBV2, the J call TRBJ2-7, with 8 nucleotides matching TRBD2. The V segment lost 7 bases and the J segment 0 bases; nucleotides outside the gene matches: 5. The CDR3 is 14 residues long. The germline CDR1 and CDR2 sequences are SNHLY and FYNNEI. CDR3 coding DNA: TGTGCCAGCATTCTAGCGGGCCTCTCCTACGAGCAGTACTTC. This codes for CASILAGLSYEQYF. Using reference TRBV2 and TRBJ2-7 for the parts outside the CDR3, the full variable domain is EPEVTQTPSHQVTQMGQEVILRCVPISNHLYFYWYRQILGQKVEFLVSFYNNEISEKSEIFDDQFSVERPDGSNFTLKIRSTKLEDSAMYFCASILAGLSYEQYFGPGTRLTVT.

The V and J genes are TRBV12-3 or TRBV12-4 and TRBJ1-2; maybe TRBD1 (6 bases). The CDR3 covers 13 residues. Trimming took off 3 bases at V and 8 bases at J, with 13 bases between the two ends. The CDR3 here is CASSFKGVQGYTF. CDR3 nucleotides: TGTGCCAGCAGTTTCAAGGGGGTGCAGGGCTACACCTTC.

The chain recombines TRBV4-1 with TRBJ1-3; the D is unclear. Trimming removed 0 bases from V and 2 bases from J, with 5 bases in between. This CDR3 region has 14 residues. CDR1 and CDR2 from the germline V gene are MGHRA and YSYEKL. CDR3 bases: TGCGCCAGCAGCCAAGATTCGGCTGGAAACACCATATATTTT. This encodes CASSQDSAGNTIYF.

V and J are TRBV6-1 and TRBJ2-3; TRBD2 matches at 9 bases. Germline V CDR1 and CDR2: MNHNS, SASEGT. The length of the CDR3 is 16 residues. The V segment lost 3 bases and the J segment 0 bases; nucleotides outside the gene matches: 4. CDR3 region: CASSDWAGGSTDTQYF. The CDR3 DNA sequence: TGTGCCAGCAGTGACTGGGCGGGAGGGAGCACAGATACGCAGTATTTT.

This clone was picked up one time. V and J are TRBV12-5 and TRBJ1-2; 9 bases fit TRBD1. Germline loops: CDR1 LGHNT, CDR2 FRNRAP. J was trimmed by 0 bases and V by 5 bases; bases with no gene match: 10. This CDR3 is 17 amino acids long. CDR3 region: CASGAGTGIPTNYGYTF. The CDR3 nucleotides read TGTGCTAGTGGTGCCGGGACAGGGATTCCTACTAACTATGGCTACACCTTC.

This chain links TRBV28 with TRBJ1-1; D possibly corresponds to TRBD1 (5 bases). V lost 6 bases and J lost 7, with 9 bases in between. Germline V gene sequence: CDR1 MDHEN, CDR2 SYDVKM. There are 11 residues in the CDR3. The CDR3 reads CASRGGNEAFF. CDR3 nucleotide sequence: TGTGCCAGCAGGGGGGGGAATGAAGCTTTCTTT.

The chain uses TRBV7-3 and TRBJ1-3; tentative D call: TRBD1 (5 bases). Deletions cut 1 base from V and 0 bases from J, with 7 bases between. CDR3 size: 15 residues. CDR1 is SGHTA and CDR2 is FQGTGA in the germline V gene. In nucleotides, the CDR3 is TGTGCCAGCAGCTTAAGGGGACTCTCTGGAAACACCATATATTTT. Protein: CASSLRGLSGNTIYF.